This record looks at one TCR beta chain sequence and its context. What it binds is not known. The data were obtained in a study of chemoradiotherapy in HPV16-positive cancers. Study observations and caveats: Functional assays defining HPV-specific T cells used only two HPV16-positive patients. In HPV16-positive patients, HPV-responsive T-cell expansion tracked better recurrence-free survival. Candidate HPV-specific clones and E7-related TCR motifs grew in tumor during treatment.

Samples were taken several times over chemoradiotherapy. Sequenced by immunoSEQ multiplex PCR; TCRdb stores in-frame clones only, minus some. The table lists around 40,000 clones, around 82% of them singletons. The ends lost 4 bases at V and 6 bases at J; junction bases unmatched: 14. The germline gives CDR1 SEHNR, CDR2 FQNEAQ (reference sequence). The CDR3 has 16 amino acids. This rearrangement joins TRBV7-9 to TRBJ1-1, with 7 bases that match TRBD1. This sample comprised blood, obtained from a patient who underwent chemoradiotherapy. The receptor was derived from a human donor with HPV-associated anogenital cancer. DNA for the CDR3: TGTGCCAGCAGCTCCCTGCAGGGACAGCAAAATCCTGAAGCTTTCTTT. This encodes CASSSLQGQQNPEAFF.